This T cell receptor beta chain was recorded in a study of T-cell memory formation after mild COVID-19. The authors produced TCR alpha and TCR beta cDNA libraries with sample barcodes and UMIs by 5'RACE using constant-segment primers. One entry per CDR3 protein results from TCRdb running MiXCR on the 5' RACE reads. The table shows about 27,000 distinct CDR3 sequences, with around 7% occurring only once. V was clipped by 6 bases and J by 3 bases, with 11 bases between them. The CDR3 extends over 13 amino acids. Germline V gene data show CDR1 as SNHLY and CDR2 as FYNNEI. Study-level points and caveats: A second wave expanding day 15 to 37 was CD4+-biased; contracting clones were balanced.

In this sample, this clonotype turned up a few times. Its specificity is not known. V gene TRBV2 combines with J gene TRBJ1-1; a weak D match, TRBD1 (5 bases). The sequenced sample was PBMCs or a T cell subset sorted from them (not recorded which). The receptor's source is an adult woman who had mild COVID-19 (a few samples of this study predate the infection). Cell type and time point are not known. The CDR3 DNA follows: TGTGCCAGCAGGTCGGGACGGTACACTGAAGCTTTCTTT. Translating gives CASRSGRYTEAFF.